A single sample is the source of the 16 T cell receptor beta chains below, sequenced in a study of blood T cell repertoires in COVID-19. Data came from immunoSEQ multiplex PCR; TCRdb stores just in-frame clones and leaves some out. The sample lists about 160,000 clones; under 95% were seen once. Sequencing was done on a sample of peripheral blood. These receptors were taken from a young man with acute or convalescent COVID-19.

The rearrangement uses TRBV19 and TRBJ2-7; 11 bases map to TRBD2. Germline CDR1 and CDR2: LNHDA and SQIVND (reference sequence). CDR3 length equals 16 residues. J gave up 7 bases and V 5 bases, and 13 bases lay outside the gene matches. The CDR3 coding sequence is TGTGCCAGTAGTGCCGGGACTAGCGGACCACGGTCGGAGCAGTACTTC. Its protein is CASSAGTSGPRSEQYF.

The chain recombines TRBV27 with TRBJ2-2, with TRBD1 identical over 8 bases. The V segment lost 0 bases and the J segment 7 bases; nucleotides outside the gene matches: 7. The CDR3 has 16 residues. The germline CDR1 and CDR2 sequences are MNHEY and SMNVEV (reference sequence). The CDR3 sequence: CASSLSRTGSSGELFF. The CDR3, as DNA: TGTGCCAGCAGTTTATCGAGGACAGGGTCAAGCGGGGAGCTGTTTTTT.

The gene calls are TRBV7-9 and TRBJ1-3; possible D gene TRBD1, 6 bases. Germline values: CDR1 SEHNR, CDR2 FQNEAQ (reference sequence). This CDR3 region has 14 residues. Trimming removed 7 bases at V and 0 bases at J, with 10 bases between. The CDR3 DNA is TGTGCCAGCAATAGACAGGACTCTGGAAACACCATATATTTT. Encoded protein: CASNRQDSGNTIYF.

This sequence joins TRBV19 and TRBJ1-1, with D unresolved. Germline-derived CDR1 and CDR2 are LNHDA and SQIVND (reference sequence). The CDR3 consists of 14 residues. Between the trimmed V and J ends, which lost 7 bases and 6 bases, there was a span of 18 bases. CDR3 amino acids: CASTLEARSAEAFF. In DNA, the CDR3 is TGTGCCAGTACTCTGGAGGCCAGGAGCGCTGAAGCTTTCTTT.

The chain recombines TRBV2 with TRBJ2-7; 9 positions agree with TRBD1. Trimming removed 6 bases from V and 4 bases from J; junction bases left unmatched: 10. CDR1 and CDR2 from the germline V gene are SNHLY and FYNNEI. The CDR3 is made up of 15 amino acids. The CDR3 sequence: CASRSPGQGIYEQYF. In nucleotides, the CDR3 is TGTGCCAGCAGAAGTCCGGGACAGGGCATATACGAGCAGTACTTC.

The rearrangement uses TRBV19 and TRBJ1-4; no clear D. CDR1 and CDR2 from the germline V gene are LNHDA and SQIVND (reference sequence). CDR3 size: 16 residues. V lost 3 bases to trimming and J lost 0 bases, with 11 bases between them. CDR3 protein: CASSIPDTSTNEKLFF. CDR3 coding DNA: TGTGCCAGTAGTATCCCAGACACCTCAACTAATGAAAAACTGTTTTTT.

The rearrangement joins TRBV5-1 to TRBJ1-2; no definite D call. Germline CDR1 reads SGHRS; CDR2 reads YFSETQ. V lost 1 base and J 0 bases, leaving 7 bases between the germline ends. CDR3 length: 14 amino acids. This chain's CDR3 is CASSLTDPNYGYTF. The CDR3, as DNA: TGCGCCAGCAGCTTGACAGACCCTAACTATGGCTACACCTTC.

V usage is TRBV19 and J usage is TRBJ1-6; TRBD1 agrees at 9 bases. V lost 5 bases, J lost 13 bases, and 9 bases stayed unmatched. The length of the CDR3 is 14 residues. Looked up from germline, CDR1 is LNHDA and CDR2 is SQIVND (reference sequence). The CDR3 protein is CASSVRDRAFPLHF. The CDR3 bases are TGTGCCAGTAGTGTCCGGGACAGGGCATTCCCCCTCCACTTT.

The CDR3 bases are TGTGCCAGCAGTTCTGGGAGGCGGGGCGTGGGAATTAGCAATCAGCCCCAGCATTTT. Its protein product is CASSSGRRGVGISNQPQHF. The chain couples TRBV5-6 to TRBJ1-5, with D possibly being TRBD1 (5 bases). Germline V CDR1 and CDR2: SGHDT, YYEEEE. Trimming stripped 5 bases from V and 0 bases from J, with 24 bases between. The CDR3 contains 19 residues.

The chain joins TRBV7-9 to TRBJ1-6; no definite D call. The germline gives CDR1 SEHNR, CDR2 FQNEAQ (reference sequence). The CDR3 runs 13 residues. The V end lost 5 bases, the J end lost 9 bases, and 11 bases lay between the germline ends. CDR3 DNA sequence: TGTGCCAGCAGCCCAATTACGAGTTCACCCCTCCACTTT. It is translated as CASSPITSSPLHF. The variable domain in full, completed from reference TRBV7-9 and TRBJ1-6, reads DTGVSQNPRHKITKRGQNVTFRCDPISEHNRLYWYRQTLGQGPEFLTYFQNEAQLEKSRLLSDRFSAERPKGSFSTLEIQRTEQGDSAMYLCASSPITSSPLHFGNGTRLTVT.

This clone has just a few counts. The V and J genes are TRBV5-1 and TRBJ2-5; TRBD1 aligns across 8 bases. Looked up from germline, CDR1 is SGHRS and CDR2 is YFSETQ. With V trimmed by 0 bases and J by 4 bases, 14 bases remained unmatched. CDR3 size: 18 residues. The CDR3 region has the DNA TGCGCCAGCAGCTTGGGGTTCTCGGCGGACAGGGCCTTAGAGACCCAGTACTTC. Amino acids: CASSLGFSADRALETQYF.

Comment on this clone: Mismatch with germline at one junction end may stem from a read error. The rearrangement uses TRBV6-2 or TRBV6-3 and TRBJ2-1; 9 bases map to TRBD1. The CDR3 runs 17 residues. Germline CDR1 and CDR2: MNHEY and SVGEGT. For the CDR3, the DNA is TGTGCCGGCAGCCCGGGACAGGGAAAATCGCGTTACAATGAGCAGTTCTTC. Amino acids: CAGSPGQGKSRYNEQFF.

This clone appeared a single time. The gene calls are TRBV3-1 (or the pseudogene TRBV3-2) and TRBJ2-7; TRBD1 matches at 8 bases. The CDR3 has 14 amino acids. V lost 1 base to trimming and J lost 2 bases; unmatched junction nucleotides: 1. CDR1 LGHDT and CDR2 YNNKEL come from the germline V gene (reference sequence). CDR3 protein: CASSQVGQAYEQYF. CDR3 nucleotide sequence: TGTGCCAGCAGCCAAGTGGGACAGGCCTACGAGCAGTACTTC.

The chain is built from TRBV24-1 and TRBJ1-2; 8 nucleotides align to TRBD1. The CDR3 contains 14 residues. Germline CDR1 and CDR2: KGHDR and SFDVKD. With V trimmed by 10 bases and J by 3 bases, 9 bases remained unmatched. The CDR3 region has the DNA TGTGCCACTCAGGCCGCAGGGGGCGACTATGGCTACACCTTC. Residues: CATQAAGGDYGYTF.

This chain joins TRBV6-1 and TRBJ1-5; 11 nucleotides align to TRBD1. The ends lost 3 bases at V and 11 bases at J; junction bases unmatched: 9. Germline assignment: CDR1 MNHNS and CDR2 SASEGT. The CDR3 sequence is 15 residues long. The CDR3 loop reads CASSEGQGGQWAQHF. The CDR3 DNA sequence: TGTGCCAGCAGTGAGGGACAGGGGGGCCAATGGGCCCAGCATTTT.

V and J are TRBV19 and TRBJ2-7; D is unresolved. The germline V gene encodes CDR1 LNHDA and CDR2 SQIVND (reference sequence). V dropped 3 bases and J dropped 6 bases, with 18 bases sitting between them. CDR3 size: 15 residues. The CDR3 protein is CASSISTAVLSEQYF. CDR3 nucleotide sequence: TGTGCCAGTAGTATTTCAACCGCCGTACTCTCCGAGCAGTACTTC.